Shown below are 29 T cell receptor beta chains from a single sample sequenced in a study of beta chain features in type 1 diabetes. Expressed TCRB transcripts were sequenced after all isolated RNA was converted to cDNA. The protocol was immunoSEQ multiplex PCR, while the TCRdb copy is restricted to in-frame clones and leaves out a portion. The sample consists of 130,000 to 150,000 clones, about 51% of them appearing once. The sequenced sample was Tregs from blood. These receptors originate from a man younger than 30 in good health.

This chain connects TRBV2 to TRBJ2-2; the match to TRBD1 covers 8 bases. CDR1 and CDR2 (germline): SNHLY, FYNNEI. Trimming cost V 6 bases and J 4 bases; bases outside gene matches: 4. The CDR3 totals 14 residues. CDR3 region: CASSPDRGTGELFF. The CDR3 bases are TGTGCCAGCAGCCCAGACAGGGGCACCGGGGAGCTGTTTTTT. Using reference TRBV2 and TRBJ2-2 for the parts outside the CDR3, the full variable domain is EPEVTQTPSHQVTQMGQEVILRCVPISNHLYFYWYRQILGQKVEFLVSFYNNEISEKSEIFDDQFSVERPDGSNFTLKIRSTKLEDSAMYFCASSPDRGTGELFFGEGSRLTVL.

J is TRBJ2-1 and V is TRBV10-3; TRBD1 might be the D (5 bases). Germline V gene data show CDR1 as ENHRY and CDR2 as SYGVKD. Deletions cut 10 bases from V and 5 bases from J, with 12 bases between. CDR3 length: 12 residues. Here the CDR3 DNA reads TGTGCCAGCAGGACACTTAACAATGAGCAGTTCTTC. Its protein is CASRTLNNEQFF.

This chain's CDR3 is CASSRQQGSYEKLFF. The CDR3 coding sequence is TGCGCCAGCAGCCGACAGCAGGGGTCTTATGAAAAACTGTTTTTT. This sequence joins TRBV4-1 and TRBJ1-4; D is perhaps TRBD1 (6 bases). Germline-derived CDR1 and CDR2 are MGHRA and YSYEKL. The CDR3 sequence is 15 residues long. The V end was cut by 4 bases, the J end by 6 bases, with 15 bases between.

This clone was counted between two and nine times. The chain uses TRBV28 and TRBJ1-4; TRBD1 aligns across 8 bases. V dropped 7 bases and J dropped 8; count of bases not matched to a gene: 6. This CDR3 is 13 amino acids long. The germline V gene has CDR1 MDHEN and CDR2 SYDVKM. In DNA, the CDR3 is TGTGCCAGCATGCAGGGGGCAGGAGAAAAACTGTTTTTT. It is translated as CASMQGAGEKLFF.

V gene TRBV11-1 combines with J gene TRBJ2-5; tentative D call: TRBD1 (7 bases). V was clipped by 2 bases and J by 5 bases, with 15 bases between them. Germline CDR1 reads SGHAT; CDR2 reads FQDESV (reference sequence). The CDR3 loop spans 15 amino acids. The CDR3 spells CASSLNGQGGETQYF. CDR3 nucleotides: TGTGCCAGCAGCTTAAATGGGCAGGGGGGTGAGACCCAGTACTTC.

This chain connects TRBV4-3 to TRBJ2-5; D possibly corresponds to TRBD2 (6 bases). The CDR3 extends over 12 amino acids. The V gene lost 8 bases and the J gene lost 5 bases, with 12 bases spanning the gap. Looked up from germline, CDR1 is LGHNA and CDR2 is YSLEER. As DNA, the CDR3 is TGCGCCAGCGGGACTGGCTCGGAGACCCAGTACTTC. The encoded protein is CASGTGSETQYF.

The chain is built from TRBV7-2 and TRBJ1-2; tentatively, D is TRBD1 (6 bases). The CDR3 runs to 14 residues. The ends were cut back, 5 bases at V and 6 bases at J, with 16 bases in the middle. Per the germline V gene, CDR1 is SGHTA and CDR2 is FQGNSA. The CDR3, as DNA: TGTGCCAGCAGCCCCCATCAAAGGGGGAATGGCTACACCTTC. Its protein product is CASSPHQRGNGYTF. Full variable domain (outside the CDR3, taken from reference TRBV7-2 and TRBJ1-2): GAGVSQSPSNKVTEKGKDVELRCDPISGHTALYWYRQSLGQGLEFLIYFQGNSAPDKSGLPSDRFSAERTGGSVSTLTIQRTQQEDSAVYLCASSPHQRGNGYTFGSGTRLTVV.

This chain joins TRBV5-1 and TRBJ2-2; 7 bases align to TRBD2. Germline V gene sequence: CDR1 SGHRS, CDR2 YFSETQ. CDR3 length equals 15 residues. V was clipped by 1 base and J by 2 bases; unmatched bases: 2. The CDR3 sequence is CASSLWGGNTGELFF. CDR3 in DNA: TGCGCCAGCAGCTTGTGGGGGGGAAACACCGGGGAGCTGTTTTTT.

This chain uses TRBV25-1 with TRBJ1-1; D call uncertain. Germline V gene data show CDR1 as MGHDK and CDR2 as SYGVNS. V lost 7 bases to trimming and J lost 11 bases, with 20 bases between them. This CDR3 region has 13 residues. CDR3 amino acids: CASTKIGGKTAFF. CDR3 in DNA: TGTGCCAGCACCAAGATCGGTGGTAAAACGGCTTTCTTT. The variable domain in full, completed from reference TRBV25-1 and TRBJ1-1, reads EADIYQTPRYLVIGTGKKITLECSQTMGHDKMYWYQQDPGMELHLIHYSYGVNSTEKGDLSSESTVSRIRTEHFPLTLESARPSHTSQYLCASTKIGGKTAFFGQGTRLTVV.

The V gene is TRBV5-1, the J gene TRBJ2-1; maybe TRBD1 (7 bases). The CDR3 is 14 amino acids. Germline CDR1 reads SGHRS; CDR2 reads YFSETQ. The V end lost 2 bases, the J end lost 12 bases, and 18 bases lay between the germline ends. In DNA form, the CDR3 reads TGCGCCAGCAGCTTCCTAACAGGGGAGGAGGGGCAGTTCTTC. It yields the protein CASSFLTGEEGQFF.

The rearrangement uses TRBV28 and TRBJ1-6; D is possibly TRBD1 (6 bases). Trimming shortened V by 10 bases and J by 10 bases, and 20 bases separated the two germline ends. This CDR3 has 14 amino acids. CDR1 is MDHEN and CDR2 is SYDVKM in the germline V gene. CDR3 sequence (DNA): TGTGCCACCCTTAGAGTCACAGGGAACTCACCCCTCCACTTT. Protein product: CATLRVTGNSPLHF.

The rearrangement joins TRBV28 to TRBJ2-1; 8 bases map to TRBD1. V shed 6 bases and J 3 bases; nucleotides not matched to a gene: 13. Germline V gene data show CDR1 as MDHEN and CDR2 as SYDVKM. CDR3 length: 17 amino acids. The CDR3 sequence is CASRPPRQGSFYNEQFF. The CDR3 nucleotides are TGTGCCAGCAGACCACCCCGACAGGGGTCGTTCTACAATGAGCAGTTCTTC.

This clone was observed a few times. This sequence joins TRBV7-2 and TRBJ1-5; no clear D gene. The ends were cut back, 0 bases at V and 9 bases at J, with 6 bases in the middle. The CDR3 spans 12 residues. Germline CDR1 is SGHTA and CDR2 is FQGNSA. DNA for the CDR3: TGTGCCAGCAGCTTAGCCCCCGGGCCCCAGCATTTT. This translates into CASSLAPGPQHF.

J is TRBJ2-3 and V is TRBV9; 7 positions match TRBD2. From germline, CDR1 is SGDLS and CDR2 YYNGEE. This CDR3 is 16 amino acids long. Germline trimming cut 4 bases from V and 1 base from J; bases unmatched to any gene: 9. In DNA form, the CDR3 reads TGTGCCAGCAGCCCTCAAAGACTAGCAGGCACAGATACGCAGTATTTT. The encoded protein is CASSPQRLAGTDTQYF.

V and J are TRBV14 and TRBJ1-2, with 7 bases fitting TRBD1. V was clipped by 4 bases and J by 2 bases; unmatched bases: 4. Germline-derived CDR1 and CDR2 are SGHDN and FVKESK. The CDR3 runs 14 residues. CDR3 residues: CASSRLGQNYGYTF. The CDR3 bases are TGTGCCAGCAGCCGACTGGGACAGAACTATGGCTACACCTTC.

The chain recombines TRBV2 with TRBJ2-1, with a tentative D call TRBD1 (6 bases). Trimming took off 9 bases at V and 6 bases at J, with 15 bases between the two ends. The CDR3 runs 13 residues. CDR1 SNHLY and CDR2 FYNNEI come from the germline V gene. The CDR3 here is CASRRTVGNEQFF. CDR3 sequence (DNA): TGTGCCAGTCGGAGGACAGTCGGCAATGAGCAGTTCTTC.

V and J are TRBV30 and TRBJ2-1, with D possibly matching TRBD1 (5 bases). Germline CDR1 and CDR2: GTSNPN and SVGIG (reference sequence). Trimming cost V 0 bases and J 5 bases, with 17 bases left between them. CDR3 length equals 16 residues. For the CDR3, the DNA is TGTGCCTGGAGTGTACTTCTCGGTATAGGGGACAATGAGCAGTTCTTC. Its translation: CAWSVLLGIGDNEQFF.

The chain has TRBV2 and TRBJ2-1; no firm D call. This CDR3 region has 14 residues. Germline CDR1 SNHLY, CDR2 FYNNEI. V lost 4 bases, J lost 0 bases, and 7 bases lay in between. CDR3 region: CASSVGSSYNEQFF. CDR3 DNA sequence: TGTGCCAGCAGTGTTGGTAGCTCCTACAATGAGCAGTTCTTC.

This sequence joins TRBV7-3 and TRBJ2-7; TRBD1 matches 11 bases. The CDR3 length is 13 residues. V shed 5 bases, J shed 4 bases, and the junction held 1 base outside the gene matches. Per germline, CDR1 SGHTA and CDR2 FQGTGA. CDR3 coding DNA: TGTGCCAGCAGCCGGGACAGGGGGTACGAGCAGTACTTC. Its translation: CASSRDRGYEQYF.

This clone was seen a handful of times. The chain combines TRBV4-3 with TRBJ2-1; possibly TRBD2 for D (7 bases). Germline CDR1 LGHNA, CDR2 YSLEER. The V and J ends lost 3 bases and 1 base respectively, with 16 bases between them. This CDR3 is 17 amino acids long. CDR3 loop: CASSQGGRGRSYNEQFF. The DNA for the CDR3 is TGCGCCAGCAGCCAGGGCGGGCGGGGGCGGTCCTACAATGAGCAGTTCTTC.

The chain couples TRBV18 to TRBJ2-3; maybe TRBD2 (6 bases). Germline V gene sequence: CDR1 KGHSH, CDR2 LQKENI. Trimming removed 3 bases at V and 1 base at J, with 17 bases between. The CDR3 consists of 17 residues. CDR3 sequence: CASSPLAGWGGTDTQYF. The CDR3 coding sequence is TGTGCCAGCTCACCTCTAGCCGGCTGGGGGGGCACAGATACGCAGTATTTT.

This CDR3 is CASSKIQRENEQYF. CDR3 bases: TGTGCCAGCTCAAAGATTCAGAGGGAAAACGAGCAGTACTTC. J is TRBJ2-7 and V is TRBV18; maybe TRBD2 (5 bases). Germline CDR1 reads KGHSH; CDR2 reads LQKENI. The CDR3 covers 14 residues. V lost 5 bases, J lost 5 bases, and 16 bases lay in between.

This clone was seen a few times. This chain joins TRBV9 and TRBJ2-2; 7 bases agree with TRBD2. This CDR3 has 16 amino acids. In germline, CDR1 is SGDLS, CDR2 YYNGEE. Trimming at V came to 0 bases and at J to 1 base, leaving 3 bases not matched to a gene. CDR3 DNA sequence: TGTGCCAGCAGCGTAGCACCGGGGGGGAACACCGGGGAGCTGTTTTTT. It yields the protein CASSVAPGGNTGELFF.

In DNA, the CDR3 is TGCGCCAGCAGCTTGGTCAGGGGTCACTACGAGCAGTACTTC. Translating gives CASSLVRGHYEQYF. The V gene is TRBV5-1, the J gene TRBJ2-7; possibly TRBD1 for D (6 bases). CDR3 length: 14 residues. Trimming cost V 0 bases and J 3 bases, with 10 bases left between them. Germline V gene lookup returns CDR1 SGHRS and CDR2 YFSETQ.

The chain has TRBV4-1 and TRBJ2-7; 7 positions agree with TRBD2. The CDR3 consists of 15 residues. J lost 0 bases, V lost 1 base, and 3 bases had no gene match. The V gene's germline CDR1 is MGHRA and CDR2 YSYEKL. The CDR3: CASSQAGGSSYEQYF. In nucleotides, the CDR3 is TGCGCCAGCAGCCAAGCGGGGGGATCCTCCTACGAGCAGTACTTC.

The CDR3 loop is CASSTGTGNEKLFF. In nucleotides, the CDR3 is TGCGCCAGCAGCACCGGGACAGGGAATGAAAAACTGTTTTTT. The rearrangement joins TRBV5-1 to TRBJ1-4; 9 bases align to TRBD1. V dropped 4 bases and J dropped 5; count of bases not matched to a gene: 3. Germline values: CDR1 SGHRS, CDR2 YFSETQ. The length of the CDR3 is 14 residues.

This clone was counted a few times. This sequence joins TRBV7-9 and TRBJ2-1, with 7 bases fitting TRBD2. Germline V gene data show CDR1 as SEHNR and CDR2 as FQNEAQ (reference sequence). V was pared by 6 bases and J by 5 bases, with 16 bases of the junction left unmatched. The CDR3 contains 17 residues. CDR3 sequence (DNA): TGTGCCAGCAGTAAGCGAGCGGGACTGGAGCGTCACAATGAGCAGTTCTTC. Its translation is CASSKRAGLERHNEQFF.

J is TRBJ2-5 and V is TRBV28, with 8 bases matching TRBD1. CDR3 length: 14 amino acids. The germline V gene encodes CDR1 MDHEN and CDR2 SYDVKM. V was clipped by 8 bases and J by 5 bases; unmatched bases: 10. The CDR3 sequence is CASETGVSRETQYF. The DNA of the CDR3 is TGTGCCAGCGAGACAGGGGTTTCGCGGGAGACCCAGTACTTC.

DNA of the CDR3: TGTGCCAGCAGCCCCCGGCTAGCGGCTACAGGAGGCGCCGGGGAGCTGTTTTTT. Amino acids: CASSPRLAATGGAGELFF. The gene calls are TRBV5-5 and TRBJ2-2; 7 nucleotides align to TRBD2. J gave up 6 bases and V 4 bases, and 18 bases lay outside the gene matches. The CDR3 sequence is 18 residues long. CDR1 and CDR2 from the germline V gene are SGHKS and YYEKEE (reference sequence). The variable domain in full, completed from reference TRBV5-5 and TRBJ2-2, reads DAGVTQSPTHLIKTRGQQVTLRCSPISGHKSVSWYQQVLGQGPQFIFQYYEKEERGRGNFPDRFSARQFPNYSSELNVNALLLGDSALYLCASSPRLAATGGAGELFFGEGSRLTVL.